The sequence of this TCR beta chain was determined in a study of shared clonotypes between healthy human individuals. General observations from the study: It was the non-shared clonotypes that had lower generation probabilities than clonotypes shared by all four donors. An anticipated effect of sequencing depth on clonotype sharing among donors was recognized. Generally, naive subsets (rather than memory subsets) showed larger estimated richness.

Concerning this clone itself: What it binds is not known.

The germline gives CDR1 SEHNR, CDR2 FQNEAQ (reference sequence). This CDR3 is built from 17 residues. J was trimmed by 6 bases and V by 6 bases; bases with no gene match: 19. Profiled with immunoSEQ multiplex PCR; TCRdb holds only in-frame clones, not every one. The data contain approximately 1.4 million clones, 95% to 99% of them seen just once; the ten biggest clones take up roughly 0.4%. Sequenced input: naive CD4+ T cells sorted from blood. This sample's subset: CD45RA+ positively selected. This clonotype was sampled from a man aged 30 to 45 in good health. The chain uses TRBV7-9 and TRBJ1-2; 7 bases align to TRBD1. CDR3 loop: CASRLGATGRKGDGYTF. DNA of the CDR3: TGTGCCAGCAGACTGGGGGCGACAGGGAGGAAGGGAGATGGCTACACCTTC.